These 15 T cell receptor beta chains came from one sample sequenced in a study of OX40 agonist ivuxolimab in advanced cancers. Clones were read by immunoSEQ multiplex PCR, and TCRdb kept only the in-frame ones, dropping some. Of 60,000 to 80,000 clones in the sample, roughly 81% were seen once. Sequencing used CD4+ or CD8+ T cells sorted from blood, obtained in a trial of the OX40 agonist ivuxolimab. These receptors came from an adult with an advanced solid tumor such as melanoma, head and neck, liver or kidney cancer.

CDR3 protein: CASSETGLTGELFF. As DNA, the CDR3 is TGCGCCAGCAGTGAAACAGGGCTCACCGGGGAGCTGTTTTTT. This chain connects TRBV10-1 to TRBJ2-2, with a weak D call TRBD1 (6 bases). Per germline, CDR1 WNHNN and CDR2 SYGVQD (reference sequence). The CDR3 sequence is 14 residues long. Trimming removed 3 bases from V and 4 bases from J, with 9 bases in between.

J is TRBJ2-3 and V is TRBV6-1; possibly TRBD1 for D (6 bases). Trimming cost V 10 bases and J 1 base, with 15 bases left between them. The CDR3 runs to 14 residues. Germline CDR1 MNHNS, CDR2 SASEGT. CDR3 in DNA: TGTGCCACAAACCAGGGGAGACGCACAGATACGCAGTATTTT. It is translated as CATNQGRRTDTQYF.

The chain carries TRBV6-5 and TRBJ2-1; D not resolved. The V end lost 7 bases, the J end lost 0 bases, and 10 bases lay between the germline ends. Germline-derived CDR1 and CDR2 are MNHEY and SVGAGI. The CDR3 loop spans 14 amino acids. The CDR3 here is CASTGASSYNEQFF. The CDR3 nucleotides are TGTGCCAGCACCGGTGCTAGCTCCTACAATGAGCAGTTCTTC.

The V and J genes are TRBV19 and TRBJ1-5, with D perhaps matching TRBD1 (6 bases). Trimming left V 6 bases short and J 1 base short, with 13 bases between. Germline loops: CDR1 LNHDA, CDR2 SQIVND (reference sequence). The CDR3 loop spans 15 amino acids. CDR3 DNA sequence: TGTGCCAGTAGGACAACAGGGTCGAGCAATCAGCCCCAGCATTTT. Residues: CASRTTGSSNQPQHF.

A note on this clone: The junction departs from germline at one end; a sequencing error may be responsible. The chain is built from TRBV2 and TRBJ2-5; possible D gene TRBD2, 5 bases. Germline V gene lookup returns CDR1 SNHLY and CDR2 FYNNEI. The CDR3 is made up of 16 amino acids. In nucleotides, the CDR3 is TGTGCCAGCAGTGTCCCCGGAGCTTCGGCGGGCTCTGTCCTACACTTC. This encodes CASSVPGASAGSVLHF.

The V gene is TRBV25-1, the J gene TRBJ2-3; D possibly uses TRBD1 or TRBD2 (5 bases each). Germline CDR1 MGHDK, CDR2 SYGVNS. V dropped 3 bases and J dropped 0 bases, with 7 bases sitting between them. CDR3 length equals 14 residues. The CDR3 here is CASSEGPSTDTQYF. CDR3 coding DNA: TGTGCCAGCAGTGAGGGACCTAGCACAGATACGCAGTATTTT.

This chain connects TRBV5-6 to TRBJ2-7; 7 nucleotides agree with TRBD1. Germline CDR1 SGHDT, CDR2 YYEEEE. This CDR3 is built from 14 residues. Unmatched junction bases numbered 3, after V lost 1 base and J lost 2 bases. CDR3 nucleotides: TGTGCCAGCAGCTTGTGGGGACAGACCTACGAGCAGTACTTC. Protein product: CASSLWGQTYEQYF.

The sample holds one count of this clone. This sequence joins TRBV7-2 and TRBJ2-3; the D gene is possibly TRBD1 (6 bases). The germline gives CDR1 SGHTA, CDR2 FQGNSA. The ends were cut back, 5 bases at V and 2 bases at J, with 8 bases in the middle. The CDR3 has 13 amino acids. The DNA of the CDR3 is TGTGCCAGCAGCGGACAGATCACAGATACGCAGTATTTT. Translated: CASSGQITDTQYF.

The chain carries TRBV19 and TRBJ2-3; D is unresolved. The germline V and J ends were trimmed by 2 bases and 3 bases, with 15 bases remaining between them. From germline, CDR1 is LNHDA and CDR2 SQIVND (reference sequence). The CDR3 runs 16 residues. The CDR3 DNA follows: TGTGCCAGTAGTATATCCCCCCCGAGGCCTACAGATACGCAGTATTTT. Translation gives CASSISPPRPTDTQYF. Filled out from reference TRBV19 and TRBJ2-3, the complete variable domain reads DGGITQSPKYLFRKEGQNVTLSCEQNLNHDAMYWYRQDPGQGLRLIYYSQIVNDFQKGDIAEGYSVSREKKESFPLTVTSAQKNPTAFYLCASSISPPRPTDTQYFGPGTRLTVL.

The chain employs TRBV9 and TRBJ1-1; tentatively, D is TRBD1 (5 bases). The germline CDR1 and CDR2 sequences are SGDLS and YYNGEE. V lost 0 bases and J lost 8, with 11 bases in between. This CDR3 has 13 residues. The CDR3, as DNA: TGTGCCAGCAGCGTAGATTCGGGGCGCGAAGCTTTCTTT. This encodes CASSVDSGREAFF.

The chain carries TRBV5-1 and TRBJ2-3, with TRBD2 matching 12 bases. The trim removed 2 bases at V and 4 bases at J, leaving 8 bases unmatched. The length of the CDR3 is 17 residues. CDR1 and CDR2 (germline): SGHRS, YFSETQ. CDR3 nucleotide sequence: TGCGCCAGCAGCTTAACGACTAGCGGGAGTGGAGCAGATACGCAGTATTTT. Amino acids: CASSLTTSGSGADTQYF.

CDR3 in DNA: TGCGCCAGCAGCCAAGAAGAGGTCAACTATGGCTACACCTTC. It yields the protein CASSQEEVNYGYTF. The chain has TRBV4-1 and TRBJ1-2; D gene uncertain. Germline-derived CDR1 and CDR2 are MGHRA and YSYEKL. The V gene lost 0 bases and the J gene lost 2 bases, with 7 bases spanning the gap. The CDR3 length is 14 residues.

This clone was seen a single time. DNA for the CDR3: TGCGCCAGCAGCTTGGCACAGCTCACAGATACGCAGTATTTT. It encodes CASSLAQLTDTQYF. The V and J genes are TRBV5-1 and TRBJ2-3; D is unclear. The germline V gene has CDR1 SGHRS and CDR2 YFSETQ. There are 14 residues in the CDR3. Trimming took 0 bases from V and 2 from J, leaving 7 bases between them.

This chain links TRBV11-2 with TRBJ1-4; weak D call: TRBD1 (5 bases). The CDR3 is 14 residues long. Trimming shortened V by 1 base and J by 8 bases, and 11 bases separated the two germline ends. Germline V gene data show CDR1 as SGHAT and CDR2 as FQNNGV. The CDR3 nucleotides read TGTGCCAGCAGCTTAGGGGCAGGGAGAGAAAAACTGTTTTTT. It specifies CASSLGAGREKLFF. Together with reference TRBV11-2 and TRBJ1-4, the CDR3 gives the full variable domain: EAGVAQSPRYKIIEKRQSVAFWCNPISGHATLYWYQQILGQGPKLLIQFQNNGVVDDSQLPKDRFSAERLKGVDSTLKIQPAKLEDSAVYLCASSLGAGREKLFFGSGTQLSVL.

This chain connects TRBV2 to TRBJ1-4; possible D gene TRBD1, 6 bases. V was trimmed by 8 bases and J by 8 bases, leaving 15 bases between them. CDR1 is SNHLY and CDR2 is FYNNEI in the germline V gene. CDR3 length: 13 residues. The CDR3 here is CASLNTGIEKLFF. The CDR3 coding sequence is TGTGCCAGCTTAAACACAGGGATCGAAAAACTGTTTTTT.